This T cell receptor (beta chain) was recovered during a study of T cells in tuberculosis. As for the study in general: Sequenced TCRs come from CD1B-GMM tetramer-binding T cells. Findings and limits, study-wide: GEM motif frequencies gave 55% to 75% accuracy; the GMM repertoire gave roughly 90%. Active tuberculosis patients had shorter CDR3-alpha; the beta difference was nonsignificant.

This CDR3 comprises 15 residues. From germline, CDR1 is SGHRS and CDR2 YFSETQ. Trimming cost V 3 bases and J 1 base, with 8 bases left between them. Turning to this clone: Its specificity is not known.

Clones were read by immunoSEQ multiplex PCR, and TCRdb kept only the in-frame ones, dropping some. The table shows over 25,000 clones, with around 95% occurring only once. Sequenced input: PBMCs. The chain employs TRBV5-1 and TRBJ2-6; no firm D call. The origin of this receptor is a donor aged 10-29 years with latent tuberculosis or without tuberculosis infection. The CDR3, as DNA: TGCGCCAGCAGCTCCCCCCTATCTGGGGCCAACGTCCTGACTTTC. It specifies CASSSPLSGANVLTF.